The sequence of this T cell receptor (beta chain) was determined in a study of brain metastases from non-small cell lung cancer. There are 16 residues in the CDR3. Germline V gene sequence: CDR1 LGHNA, CDR2 YSLEER. V lost 0 bases to trimming and J lost 3 bases, with 11 bases between them. Study conclusions and caveats: In about 60% of brain metastases, T-cell clones were expanded compared with matched primary tumors. T-cell infiltration was lower in brain metastases than primaries (P < 0.001). Brain metastases shared most TCR repertoire with primaries, with sparse T cells.

This table comes from immunoSEQ multiplex PCR, and its TCRdb copy is limited to in-frame clones, with some not included. The sample contains about 440 clones, around 77% of which appear only once. Notes on this clone: Its antigen is as yet unknown.

The chain combines TRBV4-3 with TRBJ2-2; TRBD1 might be the D (6 bases). The sequenced sample was tissue from a brain metastasis. The sequence was collected from a donor at least 40 years old with non-small cell lung cancer. CDR3 nucleotide sequence: TGCGCCAGCAGCCAAGAAGTACAGGGCTACACCGGGGAGCTGTTTTTT. It translates to CASSQEVQGYTGELFF.